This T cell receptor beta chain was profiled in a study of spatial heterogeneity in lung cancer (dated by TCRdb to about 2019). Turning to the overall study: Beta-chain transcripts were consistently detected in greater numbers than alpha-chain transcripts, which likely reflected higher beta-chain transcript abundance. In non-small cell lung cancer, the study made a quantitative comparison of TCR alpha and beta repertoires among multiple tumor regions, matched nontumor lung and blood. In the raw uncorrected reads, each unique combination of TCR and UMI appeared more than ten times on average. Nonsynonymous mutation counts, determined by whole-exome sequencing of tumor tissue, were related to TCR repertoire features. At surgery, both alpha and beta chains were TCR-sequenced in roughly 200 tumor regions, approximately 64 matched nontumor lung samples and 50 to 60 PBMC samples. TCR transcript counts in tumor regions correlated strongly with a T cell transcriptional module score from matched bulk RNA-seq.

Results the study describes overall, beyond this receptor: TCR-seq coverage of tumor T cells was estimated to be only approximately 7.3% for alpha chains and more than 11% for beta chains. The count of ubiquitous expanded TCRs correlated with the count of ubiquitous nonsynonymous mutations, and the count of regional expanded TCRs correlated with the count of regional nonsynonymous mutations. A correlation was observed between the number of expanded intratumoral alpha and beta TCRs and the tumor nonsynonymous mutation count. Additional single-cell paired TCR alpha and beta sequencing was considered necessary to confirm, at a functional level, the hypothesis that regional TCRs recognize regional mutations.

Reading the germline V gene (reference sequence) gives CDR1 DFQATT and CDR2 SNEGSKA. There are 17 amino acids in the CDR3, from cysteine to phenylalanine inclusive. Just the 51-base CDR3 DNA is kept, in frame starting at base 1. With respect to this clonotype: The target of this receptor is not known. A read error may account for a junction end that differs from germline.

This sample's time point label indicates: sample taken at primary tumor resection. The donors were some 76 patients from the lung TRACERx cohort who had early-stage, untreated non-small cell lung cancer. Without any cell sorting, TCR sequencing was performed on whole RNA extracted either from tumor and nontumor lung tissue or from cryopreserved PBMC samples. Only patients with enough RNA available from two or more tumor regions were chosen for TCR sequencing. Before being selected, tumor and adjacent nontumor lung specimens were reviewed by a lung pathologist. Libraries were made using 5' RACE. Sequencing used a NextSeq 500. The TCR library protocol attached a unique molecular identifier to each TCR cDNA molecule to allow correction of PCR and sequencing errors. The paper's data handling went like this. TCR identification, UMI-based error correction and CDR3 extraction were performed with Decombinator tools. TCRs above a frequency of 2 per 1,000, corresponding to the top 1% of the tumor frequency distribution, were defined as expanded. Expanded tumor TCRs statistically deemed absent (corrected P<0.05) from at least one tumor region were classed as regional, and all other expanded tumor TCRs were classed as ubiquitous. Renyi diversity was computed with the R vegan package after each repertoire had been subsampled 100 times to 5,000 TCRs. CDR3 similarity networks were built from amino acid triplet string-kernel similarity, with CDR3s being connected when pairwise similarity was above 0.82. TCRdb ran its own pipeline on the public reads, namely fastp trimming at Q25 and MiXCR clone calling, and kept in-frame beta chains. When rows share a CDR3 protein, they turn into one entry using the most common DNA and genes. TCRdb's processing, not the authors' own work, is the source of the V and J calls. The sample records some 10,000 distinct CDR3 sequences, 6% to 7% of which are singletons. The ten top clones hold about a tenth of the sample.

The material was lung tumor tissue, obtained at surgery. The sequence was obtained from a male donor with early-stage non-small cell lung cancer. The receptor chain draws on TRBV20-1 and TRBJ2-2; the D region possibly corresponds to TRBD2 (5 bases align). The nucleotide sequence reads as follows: TGCAGTGCTAGAGACCCCCACTTAGCCCCAGTGAACACCGGGGAGCTGTTT. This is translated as CSARDPHLAPVNTGELF.